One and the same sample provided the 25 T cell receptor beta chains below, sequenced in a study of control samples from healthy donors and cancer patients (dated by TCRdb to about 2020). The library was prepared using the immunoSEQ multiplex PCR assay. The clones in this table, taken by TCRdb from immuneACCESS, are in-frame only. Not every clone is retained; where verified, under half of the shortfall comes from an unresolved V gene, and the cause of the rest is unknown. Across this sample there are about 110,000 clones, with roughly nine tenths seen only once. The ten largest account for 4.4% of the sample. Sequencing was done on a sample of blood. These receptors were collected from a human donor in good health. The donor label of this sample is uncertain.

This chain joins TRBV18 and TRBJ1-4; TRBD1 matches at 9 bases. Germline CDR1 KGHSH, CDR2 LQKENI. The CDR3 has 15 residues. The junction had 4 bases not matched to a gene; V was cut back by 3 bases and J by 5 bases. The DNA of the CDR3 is TGTGCCAGCTCACCTACAGGGGGCAGAAATGAAAAACTGTTTTTT. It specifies CASSPTGGRNEKLFF.

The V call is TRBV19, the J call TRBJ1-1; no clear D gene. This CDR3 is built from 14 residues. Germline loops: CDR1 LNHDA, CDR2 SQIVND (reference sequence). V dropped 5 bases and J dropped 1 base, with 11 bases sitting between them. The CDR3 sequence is CASSPLSENTEAFF. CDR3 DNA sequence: TGTGCCAGTAGTCCTCTCTCAGAGAACACTGAAGCTTTCTTT.

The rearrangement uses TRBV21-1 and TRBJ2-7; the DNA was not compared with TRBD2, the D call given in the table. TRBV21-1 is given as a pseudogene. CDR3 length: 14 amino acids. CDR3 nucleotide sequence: TGTGCCAGCGGTTCATTTGGGTACTACTACGAGCAGTACGTC. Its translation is CASGSFGYYYEQYV.

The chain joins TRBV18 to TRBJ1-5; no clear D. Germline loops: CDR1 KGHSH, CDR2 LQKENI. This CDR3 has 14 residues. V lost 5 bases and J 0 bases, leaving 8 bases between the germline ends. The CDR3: CASSEGYSNQPQHF. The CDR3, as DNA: TGTGCCAGCTCAGAAGGGTATAGCAATCAGCCCCAGCATTTT.

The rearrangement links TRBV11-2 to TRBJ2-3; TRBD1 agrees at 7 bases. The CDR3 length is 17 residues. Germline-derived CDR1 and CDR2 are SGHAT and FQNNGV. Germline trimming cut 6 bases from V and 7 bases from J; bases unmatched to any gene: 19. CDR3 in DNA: TGTGCCAGCAGTTCATTCTTAGGACAGGTTATAGCAAATACGCAGTATTTT. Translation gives CASSSFLGQVIANTQYF.

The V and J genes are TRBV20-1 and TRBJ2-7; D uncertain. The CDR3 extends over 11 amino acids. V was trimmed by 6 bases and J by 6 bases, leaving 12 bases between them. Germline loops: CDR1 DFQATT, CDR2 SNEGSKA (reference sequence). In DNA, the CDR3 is TGCAGTGCCCCGGATACCCCCGAGCAGTACTTC. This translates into CSAPDTPEQYF.

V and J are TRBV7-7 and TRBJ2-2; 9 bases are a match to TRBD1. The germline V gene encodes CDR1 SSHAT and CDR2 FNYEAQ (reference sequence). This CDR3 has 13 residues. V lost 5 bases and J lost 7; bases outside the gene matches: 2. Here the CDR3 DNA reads TGTGCCAGCAGCCGGGACAGGGACGGGGAGCTGTTTTTT. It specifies CASSRDRDGELFF. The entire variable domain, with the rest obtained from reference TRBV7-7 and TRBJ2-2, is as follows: GAGVSQSPRYKVTKRGQDVTLRCDPISSHATLYWYQQALGQGPEFLTYFNYEAQPDKSGLPSDRFSAERPEGSISTLTIQRTEQRDSAMYRCASSRDRDGELFFGEGSRLTVL.

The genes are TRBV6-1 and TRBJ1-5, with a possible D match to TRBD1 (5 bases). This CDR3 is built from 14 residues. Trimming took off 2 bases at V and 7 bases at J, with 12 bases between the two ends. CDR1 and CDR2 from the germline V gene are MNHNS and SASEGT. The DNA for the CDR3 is TGTGCCAGCAGTGAATTGGGGGTAGGACAGCCCCAGCATTTT. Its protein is CASSELGVGQPQHF.

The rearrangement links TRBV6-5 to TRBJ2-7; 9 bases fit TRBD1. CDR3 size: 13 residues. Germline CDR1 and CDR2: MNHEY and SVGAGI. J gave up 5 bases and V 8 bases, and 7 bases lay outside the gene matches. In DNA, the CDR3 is TGTGCCAGCTGCCGGGACAGGGATAACGAGCAGTACTTC. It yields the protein CASCRDRDNEQYF.

For the CDR3, the DNA is TGCGCCAGCAGCTTTGACCCCGGGACAGCAGACGAGCAGTACTTC. Its translation is CASSFDPGTADEQYF. The genes are TRBV5-1 and TRBJ2-7; 7 nucleotides agree with TRBD1. Germline assignment: CDR1 SGHRS and CDR2 YFSETQ. The CDR3 has 15 residues. The J segment lost 5 bases and the V segment lost 2 bases, leaving 10 bases of the junction unmatched.

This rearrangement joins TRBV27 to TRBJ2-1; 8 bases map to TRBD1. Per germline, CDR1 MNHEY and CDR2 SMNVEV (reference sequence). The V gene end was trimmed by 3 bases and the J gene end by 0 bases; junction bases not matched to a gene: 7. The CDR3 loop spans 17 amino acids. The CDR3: CASSFLGQGVSYNEQFF. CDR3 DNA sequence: TGTGCCAGCAGTTTTCTCGGACAGGGAGTCTCCTACAATGAGCAGTTCTTC.

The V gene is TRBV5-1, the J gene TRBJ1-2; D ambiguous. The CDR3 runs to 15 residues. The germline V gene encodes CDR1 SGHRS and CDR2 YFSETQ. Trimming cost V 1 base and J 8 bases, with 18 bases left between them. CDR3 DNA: TGCGCCAGCAGCTTGTCGTCTTCCGCCCCGGGGGGCTACACCTTC. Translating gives CASSLSSSAPGGYTF.

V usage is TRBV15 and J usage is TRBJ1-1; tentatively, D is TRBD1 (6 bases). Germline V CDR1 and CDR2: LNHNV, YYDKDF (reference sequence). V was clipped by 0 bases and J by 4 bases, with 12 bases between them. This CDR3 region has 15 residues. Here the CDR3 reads CATSRDQGRGTEAFF. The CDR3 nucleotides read TGTGCCACCAGCAGAGATCAGGGCAGGGGCACTGAAGCTTTCTTT.

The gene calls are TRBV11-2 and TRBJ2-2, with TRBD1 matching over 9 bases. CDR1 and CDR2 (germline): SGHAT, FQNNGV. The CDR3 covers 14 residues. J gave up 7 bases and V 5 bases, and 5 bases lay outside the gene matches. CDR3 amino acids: CASSMDRGGGELFF. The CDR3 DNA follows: TGTGCCAGCAGCATGGACAGGGGCGGCGGGGAGCTGTTTTTT.

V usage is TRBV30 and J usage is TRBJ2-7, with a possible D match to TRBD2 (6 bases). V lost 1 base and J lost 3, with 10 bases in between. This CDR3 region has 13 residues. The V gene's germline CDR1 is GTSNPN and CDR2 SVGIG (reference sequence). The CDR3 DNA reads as TGTGCCTGGAGTGCCGGGACTGGCTACGAGCAGTACTTC. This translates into CAWSAGTGYEQYF. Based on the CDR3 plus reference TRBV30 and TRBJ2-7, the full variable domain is SQTIHQWPATLVQPVGSPLSLECTVEGTSNPNLYWYRQAAGRGLQLLFYSVGIGQISSEVPQNLSASRPQDRQFILSSKKLLLSDSGFYLCAWSAGTGYEQYFGPGTRLTVT.

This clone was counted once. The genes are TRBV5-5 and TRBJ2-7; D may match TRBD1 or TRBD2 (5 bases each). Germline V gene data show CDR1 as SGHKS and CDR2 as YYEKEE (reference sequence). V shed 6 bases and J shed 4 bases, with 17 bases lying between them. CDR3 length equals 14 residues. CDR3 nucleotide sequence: TGTGCCAGCAACACCCGGGACGGAATTTACGAGCAGTACTTC. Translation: CASNTRDGIYEQYF.

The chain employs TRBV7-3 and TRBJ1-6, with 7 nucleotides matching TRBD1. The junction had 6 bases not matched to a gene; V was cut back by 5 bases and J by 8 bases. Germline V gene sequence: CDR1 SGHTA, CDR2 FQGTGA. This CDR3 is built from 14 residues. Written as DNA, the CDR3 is TGTGCCAGCAGCCCCGGGACAGCGGATTCACCCCTCCACTTT. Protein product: CASSPGTADSPLHF.

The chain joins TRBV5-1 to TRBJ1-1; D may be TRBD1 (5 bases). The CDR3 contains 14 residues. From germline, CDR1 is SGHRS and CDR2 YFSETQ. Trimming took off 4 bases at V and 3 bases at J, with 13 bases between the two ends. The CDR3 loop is CASSRGPGDTEAFF. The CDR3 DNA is TGCGCCAGCAGCAGGGGACCGGGGGACACTGAAGCTTTCTTT.

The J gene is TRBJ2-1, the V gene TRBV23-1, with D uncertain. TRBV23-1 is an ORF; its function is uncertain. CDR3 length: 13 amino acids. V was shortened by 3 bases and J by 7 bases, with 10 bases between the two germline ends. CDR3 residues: CASSHQNENEQFF. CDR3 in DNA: TGCGCCAGCAGTCACCAGAACGAAAATGAGCAGTTCTTC.

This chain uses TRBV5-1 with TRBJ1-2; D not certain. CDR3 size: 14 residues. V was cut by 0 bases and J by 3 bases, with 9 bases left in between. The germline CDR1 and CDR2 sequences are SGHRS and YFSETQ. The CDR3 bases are TGCGCCAGCAGCTTGGGTGCATCCGACTATGGCTACACCTTC. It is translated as CASSLGASDYGYTF.

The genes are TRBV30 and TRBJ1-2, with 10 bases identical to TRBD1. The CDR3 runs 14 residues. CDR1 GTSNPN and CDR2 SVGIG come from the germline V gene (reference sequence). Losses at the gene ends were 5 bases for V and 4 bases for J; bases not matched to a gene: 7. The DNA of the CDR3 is TGTGCCTGGGTTGGACAGGGGGTCGGCTATGGCTACACCTTC. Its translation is CAWVGQGVGYGYTF.

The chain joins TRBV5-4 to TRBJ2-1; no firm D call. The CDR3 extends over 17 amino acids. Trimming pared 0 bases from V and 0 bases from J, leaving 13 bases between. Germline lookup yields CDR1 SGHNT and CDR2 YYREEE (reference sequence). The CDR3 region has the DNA TGTGCCAGCAGCTTGGAGGCCGCGACTCCCTCCTACAATGAGCAGTTCTTC. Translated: CASSLEAATPSYNEQFF.

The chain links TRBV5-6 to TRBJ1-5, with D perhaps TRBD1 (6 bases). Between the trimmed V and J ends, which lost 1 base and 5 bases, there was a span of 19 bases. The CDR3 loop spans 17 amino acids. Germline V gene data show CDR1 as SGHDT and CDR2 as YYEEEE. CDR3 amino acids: CASSLSGGGYGDQPQHF. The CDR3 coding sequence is TGTGCCAGCAGCTTGAGTGGGGGCGGGTATGGGGATCAGCCCCAGCATTTT. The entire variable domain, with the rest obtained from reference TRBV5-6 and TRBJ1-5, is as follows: DAGVTQSPTHLIKTRGQQVTLRCSPKSGHDTVSWYQQALGQGPQFIFQYYEEEERQRGNFPDRFSGHQFPNYSSELNVNALLLGDSALYLCASSLSGGGYGDQPQHFGDGTRLSIL.

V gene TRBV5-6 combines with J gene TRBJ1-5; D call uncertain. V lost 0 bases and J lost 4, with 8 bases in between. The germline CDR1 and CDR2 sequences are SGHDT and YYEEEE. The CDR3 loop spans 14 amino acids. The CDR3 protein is CASSLGQKNQPQHF. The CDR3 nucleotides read TGTGCCAGCAGCTTGGGTCAGAAAAATCAGCCCCAGCATTTT.

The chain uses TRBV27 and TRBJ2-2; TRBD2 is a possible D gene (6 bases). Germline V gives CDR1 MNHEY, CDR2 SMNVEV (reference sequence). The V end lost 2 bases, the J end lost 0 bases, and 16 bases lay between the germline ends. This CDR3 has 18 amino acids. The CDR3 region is CASSLQPREATNTGELFF. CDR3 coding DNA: TGTGCCAGCAGTTTACAGCCCAGGGAGGCAACGAACACCGGGGAGCTGTTTTTT.